This is a list of T cell receptor beta chains from one sample in a study of T-cell memory formation after mild COVID-19. From the 5' RACE reads, TCRdb called clonotypes with MiXCR, one entry per CDR3 protein. This table holds hundreds of thousands of distinct CDR3 sequences, around 27% found once. Sequencing was performed on PBMCs or a T cell subset sorted from them (not recorded which). Every receptor here comes from an adult woman who had mild COVID-19 (a few samples of this study predate the infection). Cell type and time point are not known. Both conserved end residues are part of each CDR3. D genes are given only for firm matches. The size entry is marked missing in some rows and otherwise reads once, few, many or a size class.

abundance	j_gene	d_gene	v_gene	len	CDR3nt	CDR3aa
-	TRBJ1-1	-	TRBV4-2	15	TGTGCCAGCAGCCAAGTCAGGGGCGACGGCACTGAAGCTTTCTTT	CASSQVRGDGTEAFF
-	TRBJ1-1	-	TRBV7-2	15	TGTGCCAGCAGCTCCGGGCTTTTCCGATACACTGAAGCTTTCTTT	CASSSGLFRYTEAFF
many	TRBJ2-2	TRBD2	TRBV5-1	16	TGCGCCAGCAGCTTGGTTAGCGGGAGAGACACCGGGGAGCTGTTTTTT	CASSLVSGRDTGELFF
few	TRBJ2-1	-	TRBV4-1	15	TGCGCCAGCAGCCCCTCTTCGCGCTCCTACAATGAGCAGTTCTTC	CASSPSSRSYNEQFF
few	TRBJ1-1	-	TRBV20-1	18	TGCAGTGCTAGAGATCTATCGGGACGGAATTACATGAACACTGAAGCTTTCTTT	CSARDLSGRNYMNTEAFF
-	TRBJ1-1	-	TRBV3-1	18	TGTGCCAGCAGCCAATATCGAACCCTCGACGCCCGGGGCACTGAAGCTTTCTTT	CASSQYRTLDARGTEAFF
few	TRBJ2-3	TRBD2	TRBV5-1	13	TGCGCCAGCGCCGGGGGGGACACAGATACGCAGTATTTT	CASAGGDTDTQYF
-	TRBJ2-2	-	TRBV20-1	13	TGCAGTGCCCGCGCTAGCGTCACCGGGGAGCTGTTTTTT	CSARASVTGELFF
many	TRBJ1-6	TRBD1	TRBV7-2	13	TGTGCCAGCAGCTTTGGGACAGGGAGTCCCCTCCACTTT	CASSFGTGSPLHF
few	TRBJ2-3	-	TRBV5-6	14	TGTGCCAGCAGCTTTAAGCGGGGCACAGATACGCAGTATTTT	CASSFKRGTDTQYF
-	TRBJ2-1	-	TRBV4-2	17	TGTGCCAGCAGCCAAGTCTTTGGGCCAGCGGGCGACAATGAGCAGTTCTTC	CASSQVFGPAGDNEQFF
-	TRBJ1-1	-	TRBV14	15	TGTGCCAGCAGCCAAGACCTCAATCTGAACACTGAAGCTTTCTTT	CASSQDLNLNTEAFF
-	TRBJ2-7	-	TRBV4-1	16	TGCGCCAGCAGCCTATACCCAGGGGACATCTCCTACGAGCAGTACTTC	CASSLYPGDISYEQYF
few	TRBJ2-7	-	TRBV5-1	13	TGCGCCAGCAGCTTAAACAGGGTGAGCGAGCAGTACTTC	CASSLNRVSEQYF
-	TRBJ2-3	TRBD1	TRBV29-1	14	TGCAGCGGATACAGGGGGCGAGGCACAGATACGCAGTATTTT	CSGYRGRGTDTQYF
many	TRBJ2-1	TRBD2	TRBV12-3/TRBV12-4	16	TGTGCCAGCAGCCCCCTACTAGCGGGGGTTCCGAATGAGCAGTTCTTC	CASSPLLAGVPNEQFF
few	TRBJ1-2	-	TRBV12-3/TRBV12-4	14	TGTGCCAGCAGTTTCGGTCCGAGAAACTATGGCTACACCTTC	CASSFGPRNYGYTF
-	TRBJ2-2	-	TRBV12-3/TRBV12-4	14	TGTGCCAGCAGGACTGGGGGGAACACCGGGGAGCTGTTTTTT	CASRTGGNTGELFF
-	TRBJ2-7	-	TRBV18	15	TGTGCCAGCTCACCACTATTCGGGAGAGAGGACGATCAGTACTTC	CASSPLFGREDDQYF
few	TRBJ1-1	TRBD1	TRBV5-6	14	TGTGCCAGCAGCCCACCGGGACAGGGACCTGAAGCTTTCTTT	CASSPPGQGPEAFF
few	TRBJ1-2	TRBD1	TRBV5-1	15	TGCGCCAGCAGCGAAACAGGGGCGGTGGACTATGGCTACACCTTC	CASSETGAVDYGYTF
-	TRBJ2-6	-	TRBV3-1	19	TGTGCCAGCAGCCGATTCCTTGGACGTCGGAGCTCTGGGGCCAACGTCCTGACTTTC	CASSRFLGRRSSGANVLTF
-	TRBJ2-3	TRBD2	TRBV5-1	18	TGCGCCAGCAGCCTGGGACTAGCGGGAGTTCTTCGCACAGATACGCAGTATTTT	CASSLGLAGVLRTDTQYF
few	TRBJ2-1	TRBD2	TRBV7-3	16	TGTGCCAGCAGCTTACTAGCGGGAGCCACCTACAATGAGCAGTTCTTC	CASSLLAGATYNEQFF
-	TRBJ2-5	TRBD1	TRBV12-3/TRBV12-4	15	TGTGCCAGCAGTTGGGACAGAAAGGGCCAAGAGACCCAGTACTTC	CASSWDRKGQETQYF
once	TRBJ2-4	-	TRBV3-1	12	TGTGCCTCCGTAGATGCCAAAAACATTCAGTACTTC	CASVDAKNIQYF
-	TRBJ1-1	-	TRBV4-3	16	TGCGCCAGCAGCCAAGAGGCCACGGGGGTAGGGACTGAAGCTTTCTTT	CASSQEATGVGTEAFF
-	TRBJ2-1	TRBD2	TRBV6-5	16	TGTGCCAGCAGTTACTCGTTAGCGGGAGTGTACAATGAGCAGTTCTTC	CASSYSLAGVYNEQFF
few	TRBJ2-2	-	TRBV11-2	13	TGTGCCAGCTGGAGATGGACTCACGGGGAGCTGTTTTTT	CASWRWTHGELFF
-	TRBJ1-4	-	TRBV5-1	14	TGCGCCAGCAGCAGCGGTTCAACTAATGAAAAACTGTTTTTT	CASSSGSTNEKLFF
-	TRBJ2-4	-	TRBV7-9	11	TGTGGAGTGGTTGACAAAAACATTCAGTACTTC	CGVVDKNIQYF
-	TRBJ2-1	-	TRBV14	16	TGTGCCAGCAGCCAGGGAGGGAGGGCCACAGGGAATGAGCAGTTCTTC	CASSQGGRATGNEQFF
few	TRBJ2-2	TRBD1	TRBV12-3/TRBV12-4	15	TGTGCCAGCAGGATGCAGGGGGCGAACACCGGGGAGCTGTTTTTT	CASRMQGANTGELFF
few	TRBJ2-1	-	TRBV24-1	15	TGTGCCACAGAGGTCCTGACACCGGGATACACTGAGCAGTTCTTC	CATEVLTPGYTEQFF
few	TRBJ2-3	-	TRBV12-3/TRBV12-4	13	TGTGCCAGCAGTTTTTCAAGCACAGATACGCAGTATTTT	CASSFSSTDTQYF
-	TRBJ2-5	TRBD2	TRBV4-2	17	TGTGCCAGCAGCGCCGGCCGGGGCGGGGGGATTCAAGAGACCCAGTACTTC	CASSAGRGGGIQETQYF
few	TRBJ2-7	-	TRBV20-1	11	TGCAGTGCTGCTTGGGGAGACGAGCAGTACTTC	CSAAWGDEQYF
-	TRBJ2-7	-	TRBV5-6	15	TGTGCCAGCAGCTTTTTGAAGGGACTTTCCTACGAGCAGTACTTC	CASSFLKGLSYEQYF